In its sample, the clone carrying this TCR beta chain was seen many times. This specimen comes from a study of human T cells and chemical hapten exposure. The study's library attached unique molecular identifiers to single cDNA molecules. MiXCR, applied by TCRdb to the reads, yields one record per CDR3 protein. In the table there are about 120,000 distinct CDR3 sequences, 8.5% to 9% of which are singletons. Germline V gene data show CDR1 as SGHVS and CDR2 as FNYEAQ. This CDR3 is 12 amino acids long. Trimming removed 4 bases from V and 7 bases from J, with 11 bases in between. It was from unfractionated whole blood that total RNA was extracted.

This chain uses TRBV7-6 with TRBJ2-7; D call uncertain. The sample taken for sequencing was whole blood. The receptor was isolated from a human donor in good health. Some clones in this sample may be carry-over from other donors' samples. CDR3 DNA: TGTGCCAGCAGCTCCTCAGATCGGGAGCAGTACTTC. This encodes CASSSSDREQYF.